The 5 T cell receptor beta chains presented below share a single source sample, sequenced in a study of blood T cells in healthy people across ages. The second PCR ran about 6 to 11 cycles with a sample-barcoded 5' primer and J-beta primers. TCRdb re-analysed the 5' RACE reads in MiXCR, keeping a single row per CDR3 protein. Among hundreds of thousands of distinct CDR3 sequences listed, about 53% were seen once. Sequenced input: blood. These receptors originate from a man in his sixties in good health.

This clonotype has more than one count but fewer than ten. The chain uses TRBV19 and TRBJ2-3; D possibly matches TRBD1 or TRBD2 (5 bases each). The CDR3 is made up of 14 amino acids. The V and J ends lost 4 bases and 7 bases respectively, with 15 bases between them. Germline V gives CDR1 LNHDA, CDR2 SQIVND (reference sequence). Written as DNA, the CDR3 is TGTGCCAGTAGTACCGACCCCGGGACCTATACGCAGTATTTT. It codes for CASSTDPGTYTQYF.

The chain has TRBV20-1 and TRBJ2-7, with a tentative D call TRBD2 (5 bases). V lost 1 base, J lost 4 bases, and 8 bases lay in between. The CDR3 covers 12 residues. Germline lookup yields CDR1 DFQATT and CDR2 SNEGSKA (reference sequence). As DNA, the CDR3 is TGCAGTGCTAGAGGTCTAGCTTACGAGCAGTACTTC. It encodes CSARGLAYEQYF.

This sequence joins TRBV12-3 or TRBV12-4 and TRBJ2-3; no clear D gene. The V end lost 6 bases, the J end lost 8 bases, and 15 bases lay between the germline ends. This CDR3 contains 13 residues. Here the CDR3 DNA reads TGTGCCAGCAGAGGGCCCCAGTCGGGTACGCAGTATTTT. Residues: CASRGPQSGTQYF.

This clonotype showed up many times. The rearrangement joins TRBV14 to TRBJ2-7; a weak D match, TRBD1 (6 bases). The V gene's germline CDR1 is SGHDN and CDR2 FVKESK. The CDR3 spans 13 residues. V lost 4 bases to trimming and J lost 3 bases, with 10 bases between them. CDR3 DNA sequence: TGTGCCAGCAGCCCGACAGGTAACTACGAGCAGTACTTC. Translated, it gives CASSPTGNYEQYF.

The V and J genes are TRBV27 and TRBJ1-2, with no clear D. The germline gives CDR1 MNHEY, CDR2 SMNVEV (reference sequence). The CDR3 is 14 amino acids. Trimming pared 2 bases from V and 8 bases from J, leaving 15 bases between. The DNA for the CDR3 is TGTGCCAGCAGTTTAAGTCCCGATATTTCGGGCTACACCTTC. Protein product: CASSLSPDISGYTF.